This T cell receptor beta chain emerged from a study of cytomegalovirus exposure and HLA in healthy donors. Study results and limitations: When a later analysis was performed, an Asian-associated ancestry cluster reportedly had fewer N-insertions than the roughly 690-donor mean. The study labeled 150 or so TCR beta chains cytomegalovirus-associated. HLA alleles were associated with 15,000 to 20,000 TCR beta sequences in a later analysis at 0.05 false discovery rate.

The PCR was carried out with 60 Vbeta primers and 13 Jbeta primers. TCRdb's copy holds only in-frame clones and misses some; the assay was immunoSEQ multiplex PCR. The sample's table shows more than 60,000 clones. Note on this clone: Its antigen is still unknown.

This sequence was found in a boy between 10 and 17 years old in good health and CMV-seronegative. Sequencing input: PBMCs.

CDR3 protein: CASRGGLGDYQPQHF. CDR3 sequence (DNA): TGTGCCAGCAGGGGAGGGTTGGGTGACTATCAGCCCCAGCATTTT. This chain joins TRBV6-6 and TRBJ1-5; the D is unclear. CDR3 size: 15 residues. Germline V gene lookup returns CDR1 MNHNY and CDR2 SVGAGI (reference sequence). V lost 6 bases, J lost 5 bases, and 17 bases lay in between.